The rows below give T cell receptor beta chains drawn from one sample of a study of blood T cell repertoires in COVID-19. Sequencing was performed with immunoSEQ multiplex PCR; in TCRdb, only in-frame clones are kept and a portion is missing. This table has 250,000 or so clones, more than 85% appearing once. The specimen was peripheral blood. These receptor sequences come from a woman aged 60-75 years with COVID-19, enrolled during active disease. The CDR3 runs from the conserved cysteine through the conserved F or W. A D gene is named only where the DNA matches it firmly. For some rows the clone size is stated as once, few or many, or as a class when expanded; others skip it.

v_call clone_size d_call cdr3_aa
TRBV30 - TRBD2 CAWSVLAGAYNEQFF
TRBV5-6 - - CASRKRFAGGTEAFF
TRBV27 - - CASSLAGGQPQHF
TRBV5-4 - TRBD1 CASSSRQGAPNTEAFF
TRBV6-1 - - CASSESRGWPQHF
TRBV6-5 - TRBD1 CASSYKQGTNEKLFF
TRBV4-1 - TRBD2 CASSPGTSGRIDTQYF
TRBV24-1 - TRBD1 CATSETGGSGGPQHF
TRBV29-1 - TRBD1 CSVEPPGQGSEQYF
TRBV28 - - CASSLRGSRNQPQHF
TRBV24-1 - TRBD1 CATGTGIAEQYF
TRBV29-1 - TRBD2 CSVESTSGSLVEQFF
TRBV30 - - CAWSVSGAVGGRSSPLHF
TRBV19 once - CASRTVGRVYNEQFF
TRBV5-1 - - CASSLASGGSTGELFF
TRBV11-2 - TRBD1 CASSRQGAYGYTF
TRBV5-8 - - CASSWANRDEQYF
TRBV30 - TRBD1 CAWSLPFVTGGDGYTF
TRBV6-6 - TRBD2 CASSQLAGGGNEQFF
TRBV28 - TRBD1 CASSSPGQGANEKLFF
TRBV9 - - CASSVGVAGYTDTQYF
TRBV24-1 - TRBD1 CATSDLPTGSTGELFF
TRBV23-1 - TRBD2 CASSVPGRGTYTRETQYF
TRBV28 once - CASSLVNEQFF
TRBV5-1 once - CASSWTGTPRDEQYF
TRBV5-6 - TRBD1 CASSLGTGAGYEQYF
TRBV5-1 - - CASSLGRRAGGARETQYF
TRBV29-1 - TRBD2 CSVPAGGPDTQYF
TRBV25-1 - - CATKAAGRTGNTIYF
TRBV4-1 - TRBD2 CASSQALAGLNEQFF
TRBV7-9 - - CASSPRGRSGGYTF
TRBV25-1 - TRBD1 CASSEALGQDGYTF
TRBV6-5 - - CASTTDRHNGELFF
TRBV27 - - CASRSGLNSYEQYF
TRBV5-1 - - CAPPTRTDSIDELFF
TRBV10-3 - TRBD2 CAIAALGGRPEQYF
TRBV7-3 few - CASSLQRTGELFF
TRBV6-5 - - CASSYDWTANYGYTF
TRBV9 - - CASSARQRNTEAFF
TRBV30 - - CAWSVGREGQLFF
TRBV7-3 - - CASSFEGKKGETQYF
TRBV7-3 - TRBD2 CASSSPGAGGGETQYF
TRBV18 - - CASSPPGGMQPQHF
TRBV2 - - CASSEWRAGVQPQHF
TRBV5-1 - TRBD2 CASSLFAGGVTDTQYF
TRBV28 - TRBD1 CASSFQTGARGETQYF
TRBV18 - TRBD2 CASSTRLAGASDEQFF